This T cell receptor (beta chain) was captured in a study of T cells in women clearing cervical HPV infection. Study-wide context: Cases were women with histologically confirmed HPV16-related CIN3 or worse, including a couple of invasive cancers. Blood came at first lesion visit for cases, post-clearance for controls. For cases, blood was sampled a median 149 days after lesion detection, interquartile range about 80 to 220 days.

Clones were sequenced by immunoSEQ multiplex PCR, and TCRdb holds only the in-frame ones, with some missing. The sample totals some 16,000 clones; its top ten clones hold roughly a tenth. As regards this clone: The sequence runs out 3 residues before the end of the CDR3; the remainder is reconstructed from the germline J gene.

The CDR3 covers 14 residues. Germline loops: CDR1 SGHNT, CDR2 YYREEE (reference sequence). The origin of this receptor is a woman aged 18 to 75 with a cervical HPV16 infection that either progressed to CIN3+ or cleared (not recorded which). The sample was blood buffy coat. The chain has TRBV5-4 and TRBJ1-2; 7 bases line up with TRBD1. This CDR3 is CASSFAGQKGGYTF. The covered CDR3 bases are TGTGCCAGCAGCTTTGCGGGACAGAAGGGCGGC.